The rows below give T cell receptor beta chains drawn from one sample of a study of a mutant IDH1 vaccine in newly diagnosed glioma. Measured with immunoSEQ multiplex PCR; TCRdb has only the in-frame clones, and not every one. Of tens of thousands of clones in the sample, about nine tenths are singletons; the top ten hold more than 15%. Sequences were derived from PBMCs, sampled from a glioma patient treated with radiotherapy, temozolomide or both. The origin of the receptors is a young man with glioma. CDR3s include the opening cysteine and the closing phenylalanine or tryptophan.

V gene: TRBV4-3
CDR3 protein: CASSQVGPDNSPLHF

V gene: TRBV7-2
CDR3 protein: CASSPAGSEAFF

V gene: TRBV7-2
CDR3 protein: CASSNSPALSYEQYF

V gene: TRBV7-9
CDR3 protein: CASSLDGTGNTEAFF

V gene: TRBV6-5
CDR3 protein: CASSPQGGGDYGYTF

V gene: TRBV4-1
CDR3 protein: CASSQVNDGRTEAFF

V gene: TRBV5-1
CDR3 protein: CASTKDGSMNTGELFF

V gene: TRBV25-1
CDR3 protein: CASRPRTGWTGELFF

V gene: TRBV30
CDR3 protein: CAWDLSRERYGYTF

V gene: TRBV6-1
CDR3 protein: CASSEETSGYYEQYF

V gene: TRBV4-1
CDR3 protein: CASSQDPGRSEKLFF

V gene: TRBV2
CDR3 protein: CASSEGGWGYTF

V gene: TRBV29-1
CDR3 protein: CSVSLFSPGELFF

V gene: TRBV14
CDR3 protein: CASGIGNSGANVLTF

V gene: TRBV14
CDR3 protein: CASSQDRRDEQYF

V gene: TRBV15
CDR3 protein: CATSRGPQGGLTEAFF

V gene: TRBV30
CDR3 protein: CAWSELRVAGGNSQYF

V gene: TRBV7-2
CDR3 protein: CASSPRHSSYEQYF

V gene: TRBV15
CDR3 protein: CATSRDPGTGPSAQHF

V gene: TRBV7-9
CDR3 protein: CASSLEGNTDTQYF

V gene: TRBV4-3
CDR3 protein: CASSQGQQWERQFF

V gene: TRBV6-5
CDR3 protein: CASSYEGGNTEAFF

V gene: TRBV10-3
CDR3 protein: CAISGDRNGYTF

V gene: TRBV30
CDR3 protein: CAWRPSGSTDTQYF

V gene: TRBV19
CDR3 protein: CASRARGDYGYTF

V gene: TRBV28
CDR3 protein: CASSSPGLAPPQYF

V gene: TRBV15
CDR3 protein: CATSRADLTTRGKLFF

V gene: TRBV7-9
CDR3 protein: CASSPGNQETQYF

V gene: TRBV5-1
CDR3 protein: CASSLVGGRTEAFF

V gene: TRBV7-8
CDR3 protein: CASSLEWGSNQPQHF

V gene: TRBV15
CDR3 protein: CATSRDNGRAYEQYF

V gene: TRBV5-6
CDR3 protein: CASSSTTGVYPNTGELFF

V gene: TRBV12-5
CDR3 protein: CASAQGNEQFF

V gene: TRBV10-3
CDR3 protein: CAIGDRGEEKLFF

V gene: TRBV10-2
CDR3 protein: CASSETEGEQYF

V gene: TRBV19
CDR3 protein: CASSGTDGQPQHF

V gene: TRBV30
CDR3 protein: CAALGGQKNEKLFF

V gene: TRBV27
CDR3 protein: CASSPGTRPSYEQYF

V gene: TRBV30
CDR3 protein: CAWRGTGAINQPQHF

V gene: TRBV4-3
CDR3 protein: CASSQMGPGHPFSYEQYF

V gene: TRBV5-6
CDR3 protein: CASSLGTSGRSTYEQYF

V gene: TRBV4-2
CDR3 protein: CASSQDRSSGANVLTF

V gene: TRBV14
CDR3 protein: CASSPNTMGEQFF

V gene: TRBV6-6
CDR3 protein: CASSYETGELFF

V gene: TRBV6-6
CDR3 protein: CASSLSGRYSGNTIYF

V gene: TRBV29-1
CDR3 protein: CSVGTGFGDGYTF

V gene: TRBV7-2
CDR3 protein: CASSLTRAGEKLFF

V gene: TRBV6-5
CDR3 protein: CASSYWAGTAYEQYF

V gene: TRBV10-3
CDR3 protein: CAISRAGSNTEAFF

V gene: TRBV2
CDR3 protein: CASSGWGGPAGTQYF

V gene: TRBV7-3
CDR3 protein: CASSSGPNPGYGYTF

V gene: TRBV14
CDR3 protein: CASSQGPQAFF

V gene: TRBV6-5
CDR3 protein: CASSYYSGQGETQYF